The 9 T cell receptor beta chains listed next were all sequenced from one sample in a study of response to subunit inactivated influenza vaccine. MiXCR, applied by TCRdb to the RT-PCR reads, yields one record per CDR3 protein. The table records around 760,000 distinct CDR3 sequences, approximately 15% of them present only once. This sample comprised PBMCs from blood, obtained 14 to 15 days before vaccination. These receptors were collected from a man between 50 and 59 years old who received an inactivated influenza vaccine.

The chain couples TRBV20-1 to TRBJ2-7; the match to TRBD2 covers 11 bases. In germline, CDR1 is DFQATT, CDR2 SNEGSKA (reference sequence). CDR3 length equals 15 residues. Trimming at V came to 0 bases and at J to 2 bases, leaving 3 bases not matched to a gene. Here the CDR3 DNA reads TGCAGTGCTAGAGACCTTAGCGGGGGGGCCTACGAGCAGTACTTC. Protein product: CSARDLSGGAYEQYF.

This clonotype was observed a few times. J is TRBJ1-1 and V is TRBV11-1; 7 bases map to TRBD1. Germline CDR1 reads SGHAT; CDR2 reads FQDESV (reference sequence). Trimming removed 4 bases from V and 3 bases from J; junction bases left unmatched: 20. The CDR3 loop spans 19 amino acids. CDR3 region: CASSSTVHRGGLWDTEAFF. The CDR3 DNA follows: TGTGCCAGCAGCTCAACAGTTCACAGGGGAGGTTTGTGGGACACTGAAGCTTTCTTT.

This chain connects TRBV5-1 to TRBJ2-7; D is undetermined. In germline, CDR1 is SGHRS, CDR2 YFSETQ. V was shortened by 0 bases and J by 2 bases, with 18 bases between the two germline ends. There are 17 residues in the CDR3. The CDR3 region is CASSLAYRGATTYEQYF. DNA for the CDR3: TGCGCCAGCAGCTTGGCCTACCGAGGCGCCACAACCTACGAGCAGTACTTC.

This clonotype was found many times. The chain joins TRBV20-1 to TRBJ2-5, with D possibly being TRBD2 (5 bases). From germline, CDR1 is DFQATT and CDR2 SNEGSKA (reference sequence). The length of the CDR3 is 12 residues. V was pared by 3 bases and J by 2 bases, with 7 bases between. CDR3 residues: CSASGLQETQYF. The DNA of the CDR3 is TGCAGTGCTAGCGGACTGCAAGAGACCCAGTACTTC.

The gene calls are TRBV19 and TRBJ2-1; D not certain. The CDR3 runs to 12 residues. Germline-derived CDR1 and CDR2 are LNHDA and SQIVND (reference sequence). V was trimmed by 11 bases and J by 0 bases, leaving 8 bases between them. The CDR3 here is CACLSSYNEQFF. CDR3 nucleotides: TGTGCCTGCCTGAGCTCCTACAATGAGCAGTTCTTC.

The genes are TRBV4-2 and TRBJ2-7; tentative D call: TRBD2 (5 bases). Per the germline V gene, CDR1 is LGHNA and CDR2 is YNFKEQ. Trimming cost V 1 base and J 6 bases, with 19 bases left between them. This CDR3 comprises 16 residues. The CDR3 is CASSQVGVGGSAEQYF. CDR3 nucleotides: TGTGCCAGCAGCCAAGTGGGAGTGGGTGGGTCGGCCGAGCAGTACTTC.

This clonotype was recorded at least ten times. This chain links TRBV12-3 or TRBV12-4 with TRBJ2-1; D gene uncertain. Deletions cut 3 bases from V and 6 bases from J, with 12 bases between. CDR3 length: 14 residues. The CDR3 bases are TGTGCCAGCAGTTTTGACGATTGGATCAATGAGCAGTTCTTC. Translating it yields CASSFDDWINEQFF.

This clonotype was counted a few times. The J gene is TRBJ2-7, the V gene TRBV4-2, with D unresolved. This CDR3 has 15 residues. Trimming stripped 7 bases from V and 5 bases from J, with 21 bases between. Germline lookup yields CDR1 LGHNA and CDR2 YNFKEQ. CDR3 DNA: TGTGCCAGCACCGCTCCCGCGCCTCCCGTCCACGAGCAGTACTTC. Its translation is CASTAPAPPVHEQYF.

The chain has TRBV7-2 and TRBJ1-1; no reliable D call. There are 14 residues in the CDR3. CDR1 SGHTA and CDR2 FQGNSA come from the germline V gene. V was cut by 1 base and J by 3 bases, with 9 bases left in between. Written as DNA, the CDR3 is TGTGCCAGCAGCTTAGAAGATGGGTACACTGAAGCTTTCTTT. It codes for CASSLEDGYTEAFF.